A single sample gave rise to the 9 T cell receptor beta chains below, sequenced in a study of blood T cell repertoires in COVID-19. The table came from immunoSEQ multiplex PCR; TCRdb's copy has only in-frame clones and leaves some out. The repertoire holds hundreds of thousands of clones, with roughly nine tenths as singletons. Sample: PBMCs or T cells enriched from blood (not recorded which). Receptor source: a man aged 25 to 40 who had recovered from COVID-19.

On this clone: Other nucleotide sequences from this sample produce the same CDR3. This rearrangement joins TRBV5-6 to TRBJ2-7, with D perhaps matching TRBD2 (5 bases). Trimming removed 0 bases from V and 7 bases from J, with 5 bases in between. The CDR3 has 11 residues. Per the germline V gene, CDR1 is SGHDT and CDR2 is YYEEEE. The CDR3 DNA reads as TGTGCCAGCAGCTTGGGAGGGGAGCAGTACTTC. Translated, it gives CASSLGGEQYF.

The rearrangement links TRBV7-9 to TRBJ2-3; 7 nucleotides line up with TRBD2. Trimming removed 1 base from V and 2 bases from J; junction bases left unmatched: 6. CDR3 length: 16 amino acids. The V gene's germline CDR1 is SEHNR and CDR2 FQNEAQ (reference sequence). The CDR3 nucleotides are TGTGCCAGCAGCTTAGGACTAGCCACATCCACAGATACGCAGTATTTT. Its protein product is CASSLGLATSTDTQYF.

The genes are TRBV5-1 and TRBJ2-2; the D is unclear. CDR1 and CDR2 (germline): SGHRS, YFSETQ. There are 12 residues in the CDR3. The ends were cut back, 3 bases at V and 10 bases at J, with 10 bases in the middle. In nucleotides, the CDR3 is TGCGCCAGCAGCTCCTACCAAGCGGAGCTGTTTTTT. Translating it yields CASSSYQAELFF. The full variable domain, completed using reference TRBV5-1 and TRBJ2-2, is KAGVTQTPRYLIKTRGQQVTLSCSPISGHRSVSWYQQTPGQGLQFLFEYFSETQRNKGNFPGRFSGRQFSNSRSEMNVSTLELGDSALYLCASSSYQAELFFGEGSRLTVL.

The chain uses TRBV7-8 and TRBJ1-1, with TRBD1 matching over 10 bases. Germline loops: CDR1 SGHVS, CDR2 FQNEAQ. The CDR3 extends over 17 amino acids. The V gene end was trimmed by 5 bases and the J gene end by 2 bases; junction bases not matched to a gene: 11. CDR3 sequence: CASSTLGTGALNTEAFF. Here the CDR3 DNA reads TGTGCCAGCAGCACCCTGGGGACAGGGGCCCTAAACACTGAAGCTTTCTTT.

The V gene is TRBV7-8, the J gene TRBJ2-7, with 7 bases aligning to TRBD2. Germline V CDR1 and CDR2: SGHVS, FQNEAQ. The V and J ends lost 1 base and 3 bases, in that order; junction bases with no gene match: 6. CDR3 length: 15 amino acids. CDR3 sequence: CASSLVGSGHYEQYF. CDR3 DNA: TGTGCCAGCAGCTTAGTGGGTAGCGGGCACTACGAGCAGTACTTC.

The rearrangement uses TRBV19 and TRBJ1-2; 10 bases match TRBD1. V dropped 5 bases and J dropped 0; count of bases not matched to a gene: 6. From germline, CDR1 is LNHDA and CDR2 SQIVND (reference sequence). The CDR3 loop spans 16 amino acids. The CDR3 region has the DNA TGTGCCAGTAGTCCGGGACAGGGGTTCGCTAACTATGGCTACACCTTC. Residues: CASSPGQGFANYGYTF.

This clone was seen a few times. V is TRBV4-1 and J is TRBJ2-1; TRBD1 might be the D (5 bases). The germline gives CDR1 MGHRA, CDR2 YSYEKL. There are 20 residues in the CDR3. Trimming took off 2 bases at V and 2 bases at J, with 25 bases between the two ends. CDR3 amino acids: CASSQNSPLIGIGAYNEQFF. CDR3 bases: TGCGCCAGCAGCCAAAACTCCCCCCTTATAGGGATAGGGGCCTACAATGAGCAGTTCTTC.

The chain carries TRBV5-4 and TRBJ2-3, with a weak D call TRBD2 (7 bases). Trimming removed 0 bases at V and 0 bases at J, with 17 bases between. This CDR3 has 18 amino acids. Germline values: CDR1 SGHNT, CDR2 YYREEE (reference sequence). CDR3 DNA sequence: TGTGCCAGCAGCTTGGAGGGGGGGAGCGGGGCTAGCACAGATACGCAGTATTTT. Protein product: CASSLEGGSGASTDTQYF.

Of note for this clone: Other DNA sequences of this sample code for an identical CDR3. The chain couples TRBV6-1 to TRBJ2-5; unclear D gene. This CDR3 spans 12 amino acids. Germline CDR1 and CDR2: MNHNS and SASEGT. Deletions cut 1 base from V and 4 bases from J, with 4 bases between. The CDR3 sequence: CASSEVAETQYF. The CDR3 DNA is TGTGCCAGCAGTGAAGTAGCAGAGACCCAGTACTTC.